This T cell receptor delta chain was profiled in a study of γδ T cells in repeated Plasmodium falciparum infection. Flow sorting of PBMC yielded separate Vgamma9/Vdelta2+ and Vdelta2-negative gammadelta T cell populations for bulk repertoire analysis. This clone occurred a few times. This is likely an artifact of a read error, given a far larger clone one base away. This same CDR3 is encoded by further DNA sequences in the sample. TCRdb fed the multiplex PCR reads into CATT to redo clone calling. The sample records some 100,000 delta-chain clones, roughly 1.4% being singletons. Germline V gene sequence: CDR1 GEAIGNYY, CDR2 EKD. The CDR3 loop spans 17 amino acids. Trimming cost V 2 bases and J 0 bases; bases outside gene matches: 10.

The sample consisted of gamma-delta T cells from blood. This TCR was recovered from a pool of human donors (malaria-infected and uninfected, not separated). V is TRDV2 and J is TRDJ1, with 8 bases identical to TRDD3. TCRdb offers no J gene call, so here the DNA was matched to germline to obtain one. CDR3 sequence reads: CACDILHRLGDTDKLIF. The CDR3, as DNA: TGTGCCTGTGACATCCTTCACCGACTGGGGGACACCGATAAACTCATCTTT.